Below, one T cell receptor beta chain is given with its context. Its antigen is still unknown. Germline is not matched at one junction end, which may reflect a read error. This sample was taken from a study of neurological immune-mediated disorders. Findings and caveats of the study: The absence of shared CDR3 amino acid sequences among expanded clones across subjects suggests private repertoires in all groups.

Time point in this sample: longitudinal time-point 3. It was from 2 million PBMCs stored at -80 C that the unsorted libraries were obtained. The length of the CDR3 is 14 residues. TCRdb re-analysed the 5' RACE reads in MiXCR, keeping a single row per CDR3 protein. The data contain some 55,000 distinct CDR3 sequences, 7.5% to 9.5% of them seen just once; the ten biggest clones take up roughly 2%. Sequencing was carried out using PBMCs. The genes are TRBV12-3 or TRBV12-4 and TRBJ2-2; no definite D call. The sequence came from a woman aged 40 to 55 in good health. The CDR3 sequence is CASTGVLGTVELFF. CDR3 sequence (DNA): TGTGCCAGCACTGGGGTTCTAGGAACCGTGGAGCTGTTTTTT.